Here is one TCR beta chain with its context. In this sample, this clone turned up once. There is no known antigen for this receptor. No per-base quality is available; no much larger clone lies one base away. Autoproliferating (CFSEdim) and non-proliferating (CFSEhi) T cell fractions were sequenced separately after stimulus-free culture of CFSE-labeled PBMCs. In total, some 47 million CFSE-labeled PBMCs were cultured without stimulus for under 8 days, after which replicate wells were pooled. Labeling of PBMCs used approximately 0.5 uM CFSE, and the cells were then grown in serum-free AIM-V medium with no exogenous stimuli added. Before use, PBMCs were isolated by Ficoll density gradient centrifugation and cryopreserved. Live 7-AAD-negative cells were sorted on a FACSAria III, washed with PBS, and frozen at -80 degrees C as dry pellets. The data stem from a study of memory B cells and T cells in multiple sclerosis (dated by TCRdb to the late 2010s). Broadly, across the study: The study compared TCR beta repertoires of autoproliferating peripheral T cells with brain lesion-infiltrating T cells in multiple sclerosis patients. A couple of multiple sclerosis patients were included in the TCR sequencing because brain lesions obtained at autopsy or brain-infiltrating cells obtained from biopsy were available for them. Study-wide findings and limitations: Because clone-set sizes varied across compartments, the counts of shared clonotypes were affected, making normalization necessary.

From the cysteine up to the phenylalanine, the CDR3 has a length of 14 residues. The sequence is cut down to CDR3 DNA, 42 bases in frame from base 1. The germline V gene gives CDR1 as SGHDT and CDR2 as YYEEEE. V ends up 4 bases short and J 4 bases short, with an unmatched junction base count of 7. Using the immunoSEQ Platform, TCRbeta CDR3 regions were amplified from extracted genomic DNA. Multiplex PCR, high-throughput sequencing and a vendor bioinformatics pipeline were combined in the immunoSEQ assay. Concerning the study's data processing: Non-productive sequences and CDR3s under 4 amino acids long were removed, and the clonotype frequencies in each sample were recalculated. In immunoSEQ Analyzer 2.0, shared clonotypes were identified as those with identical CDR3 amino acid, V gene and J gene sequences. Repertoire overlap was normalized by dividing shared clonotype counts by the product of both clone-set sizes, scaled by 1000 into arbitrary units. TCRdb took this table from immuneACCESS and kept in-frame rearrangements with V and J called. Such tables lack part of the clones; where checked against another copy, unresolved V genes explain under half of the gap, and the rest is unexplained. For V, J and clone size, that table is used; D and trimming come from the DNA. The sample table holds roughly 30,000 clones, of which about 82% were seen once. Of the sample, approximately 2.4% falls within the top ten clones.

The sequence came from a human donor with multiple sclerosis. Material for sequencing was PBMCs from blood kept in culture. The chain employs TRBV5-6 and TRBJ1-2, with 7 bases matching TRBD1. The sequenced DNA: TGTGCCAGCAGCCCGACAGGGACCGGCTATGGCTACACCTTC. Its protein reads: CASSPTGTGYGYTF.